This TCR beta chain came from a study of cytomegalovirus exposure and HLA in healthy donors (dated by TCRdb to the late 2010s). In terms of the full investigation: An earlier analysis of approximately 590 of the donors reported 250 to 350 Gb of sequence data and around 120 million unique TCR beta sequences from around 200 million T cells. An early release covering roughly 600 HLA-typed donors comprised about 300 gigabases of sequencing data and around 85 million unique TCR sequences. Among the roughly 400 genotyped donors, around 81% belonged to the genetic ancestry cluster associated with self-reported Caucasian donors. The study aimed to test whether cataloging public T cell receptors could reveal signatures of past pathogen exposure. The T cell repertoires of some 700 subjects were profiled by immunosequencing and related to cytomegalovirus serostatus. Along with the approximately 600-subject first cohort, a separate validation cohort of 120 different subjects was used. To predict cytomegalovirus infection status, the study combined high-throughput TCR immunosequencing, statistical association of individual TCRs with disease status, and machine learning. In a later analysis, previously published TCR beta repertoires from several hundred donors were re-analyzed and high-resolution HLA genotyping was added so that TCR occurrence patterns could be studied. In the later analysis, no new phenotypic data were used to find candidate immune exposures; instead, reliance was placed on TCR beta sequences and their occurrence across donors. To decide whether each TCR beta V gene segment behaved as functional or pseudogenic, an earlier analysis of some 600 of the donors relied on high-throughput TCR beta sequencing. Donor age, sex, ethnicity and CMV serostatus were compiled together with the repertoire data. A later genetic analysis used genome-wide SNP genotypes for about 60% of the 666 donors, treating that subset as a discovery cohort. All discovery cohort repertoires had been generated using a single sequencing platform. HLA typing included class I and class II loci at four-digit resolution. Typing coverage varied by locus: about 620-630 donors for A, B, C, DRB1 and DQB1; roughly 500 for DQA1; around 610 for DPA1; roughly 450 for DPB1. Because of strong linkage in the cohort, 5 or 6 DR-DQ haplotypes were treated as single units for association and clustering. Among under 450 genotyped donors of the cohort, an average of about 240,000 unique TCR beta nucleotide sequences were sequenced per donor, roughly a sixth of them non-productive. Here is what the overall study found, with its caveats: A later analysis found that most CMV-associated TCR beta chains appeared HLA-restricted, with HLA associations seemingly driven largely by CMV exposure. According to a later genetic analysis, donors in an Asian-associated ancestry cluster had fewer N-insertions in productive TCRs than the approximately 670-donor mean. A few of the identified cytomegalovirus-associated TCR beta chains were confirmed in vitro to be specific for cytomegalovirus antigens. V-gene and J-gene trimming of TCR beta chains was associated with a missense DCLRE1C variant in a later genetic analysis, and the association was replicated in an independent cohort. Presence/absence analyses assumed roughly uniform sequencing depth across donors, an assumption that may not hold. Linkage disequilibrium might explain the correlated functional status among segregating V segments, but an unknown experimental factor could not be ruled out. In a later analysis, some 18,000 TCR beta sequences were associated with specific HLA alleles at a false discovery rate of 0.05. Only TCR beta chains were sequenced in this cohort, and the absence of alpha or paired-chain data limited detectable features. It was suggested by the authors that the approach could potentially be generalized to other disease states and immunological phenotypes. A further reported finding was that TCR beta sequences accurately predicted the HLA-A and HLA-B alleles for most subjects in the first cohort. According to a later analysis, parvovirus B19, influenza, CMV and Epstein-Barr virus appeared linked to several top co-occurrence clusters. The study listed approximately 150 TCR beta chains as associated with cytomegalovirus. HLA typing was unavailable for some donors at each locus, so association tests used only the typed subset. Because the 87-base-pair reads could not distinguish some IMGT-functional V segments, including TRBV6-2 and TRBV6-3, those segments were excluded. Strong co-occurrence of HLA alleles, especially DR and DQ, made assigning TCR associations to individual alleles difficult. Immune exposure information for the cohort was limited to CMV serostatus. Across donors, most TCR sequences were observed very rarely, whereas some public TCRs were present in many individuals. In both the original and validation cohorts, the classifier was reported to diagnose cytomegalovirus status with high specificity and sensitivity. In a later analysis, HLA-associated TCR beta chains showed more clonal expansion and lower generation probabilities than non-associated chains that were equally common. In an earlier analysis of roughly 500 of the donors, most TCR beta V segments appeared in productive rearrangements about 87% or about 30% of the time, broadly matching IMGT annotations. A cluster of highly shared sequence variants was judged likely to represent a technical artifact of the sequencing pipeline. Because counts were too low, seventeen rarely observed V segments, including chromosome 9 orphons, were excluded from the earlier analysis of some 540 of the donors. In a later analysis, TCR association rates were found to vary across HLA loci, with the most associated TCRs seen for DRB1 alleles and the fewest for HLA-C alleles.

Libraries came from the immunoSEQ multiplex PCR assay. For the multiplex PCR, a mixture combining 60 forward primers for TCR Vbeta segments and 13 reverse primers for TCR Jbeta segments was used. The CDR3 region of rearranged TCR beta genes was amplified from genomic DNA with a multiplex PCR assay. The amplified TCR beta libraries were sequenced on the Illumina HiSeq System as 87-base-pair reads. The authors' pipeline ran thus. In a later analysis, roughly 80 million unique TCR beta chains were counted across the roughly 670 repertoires, and around 10 million of these chains were shared by at least two donors. Raw reads were error-corrected and collapsed into unique sequences by a nearest-neighbor algorithm in which closely related sequences were merged to remove PCR and sequencing errors. Alignment of CDR3 sequences to IMGT reference sequences was used to assign V, D and J gene segments. Each retained sequence needed at least a six-nucleotide match to both a V gene segment and a J gene segment. Rearrangements were classified as productive when the CDR3 lacked stop codons and remained in frame with V and J, and all other rearrangements were classified as non-productive. Following IMGT convention, CDR3 was defined as the stretch from the second conserved V-encoded cysteine up to the conserved J-encoded phenylalanine. Sequences without an unambiguous match to a single V gene segment were excluded from the earlier analysis of 450 to 650 of the donors. An earlier analysis of 450 to 650 of the donors called V segments functional above 56.7% productive rearrangements and segregating when the between-donor standard deviation exceeded 5%. A statistical classification framework was built to diagnose cytomegalovirus status from the catalog of TCR beta chain sequences. In a later analysis, V and J genes were assigned by comparing TCR nucleotide sequences against IMGT/GENE-DB human TR gene sequences. Using the TCRdist pipeline, a later analysis assigned CDR3 sequences along with most-parsimonious VDJ recombination scenarios. In a later analysis, each TCR beta chain was defined by its CDR3 amino acid sequence together with its V-gene family, and reads lacking a unique V-gene family were excluded. To address suspected cross-contamination and a sequencing artifact, a later analysis removed 550 to 750 highly shared, low-generation-probability nucleotide sequences. In a later analysis, a clonal expansion index was calculated for each public chain from normalized within-repertoire ranks of inferred template counts. Generation probabilities in a later analysis came from a VDJ recombination model fitted to out-of-frame rearrangements, and those results were checked against IGoR. In a later analysis, hypergeometric tests were used to score TCR-TCR, TCR-HLA and TCR-CMV co-occurrence, with a repertoire-size bias correction applied to TCR pairs. In a later analysis, false discovery rates were estimated by permuting HLA or CMV assignments 20 times. A later analysis grouped co-occurring TCRs with DBSCAN, adding TCRdist sequence similarity when clustering within HLA-allele-positive subsets. For co-occurrence clustering, repertoires with fewer than 30,000 or more than 120,000 public chains were excluded, along with roughly 5 repertoires with anomalous nucleotide sharing. TCRdb provides this immuneACCESS table in a form limited to in-frame rearrangements. Some clones are lacking; in checked studies, under half of them reflect an unresolved V gene, and why the rest are absent is not known. The D gene and trimming were derived from the DNA, and the V and J assignments and clone size from that table. In all, the sample holds 150,000 to 200,000 clones, and 84% of those were seen once. About 6% of the sample rests with the top ten.

On this clone itself: The specificity of this receptor is unknown. Per-base qualities were not stored, and no clone one base away is much larger.

CDR1 and CDR2 were assigned from the germline V gene (reference sequence) as WNHNN and SYGVQD. Counted from cysteine to phenylalanine, this CDR3 has 11 amino acids. The kept DNA is CDR3 alone, 33 bases in frame from the first base. A distance of 6 bases separates the germline ends of V and J, which lose 5 bases and 5 bases respectively. The cohort consisted of some 670 healthy bone marrow donors. All cohort members were sampled while nominally healthy, although unrecorded immune exposures were likely present. The donor tested CMV seropositive, placing the donor among the roughly 300 seropositive members of the cohort. A peripheral blood sample was provided by each donor, and peripheral blood mononuclear cells were used for TCR beta sequencing. Genomic DNA was extracted from the blood cell samples with the Qiagen DNeasy Blood Extraction Kit.

The clonotype comes from a man in his fifties or sixties in good health and CMV-seropositive. The sample taken for sequencing was PBMCs. Recombination connected TRBV10-1 to TRBJ2-5; matching of 6 bases hints at TRBD2 as the D gene. The CDR3 corresponds to CASSSGETQYF. The nucleotide sequence reads as follows: TGCGCCAGCAGTAGCGGGGAGACCCAGTACTTC.